The clone carrying this TCR beta chain was seen many times. The antigen remains unidentified. This specimen comes from a study of molecular identifiers for immune sequencing clone quantification. On the study more broadly: Replicate experiments divided RNA from roughly 20,000 or 100,000 naive CD8 cells into five parts and sequenced four. Study-level results: In naive cells, clones above 20 RNA copies held under 1% of molecules, whereas in effector cells they held over 99%.

The germline V and J ends were trimmed by 5 bases and 6 bases, with 15 bases remaining between them. The CDR3 sequence is 13 residues long. Per the germline V gene, CDR1 is GTSNPN and CDR2 is SVGIG (reference sequence). Generation of bulk TCR libraries relied on previously described methods and listed TCR primers. TCRdb recomputed calls from the PCR reads with MiXCR, one row per CDR3 protein. The table shows approximately 37,000 distinct CDR3 sequences, with over 15% occurring only once. Sorting captured naive CD8 T cells as CD8+CD4-CCR7+CD45RA+. The TCR comes from a human donor in good health. Some libraries in this study had Jurkat cell RNA spiked in. Source material: naive CD8+ T cells from blood, with Jurkat cell RNA spiked in. As for subset: FACS-sorted CD8+CD4-CCR7+CD45RA+ naive T cells. The chain recombines TRBV30 with TRBJ2-3, with D tentatively TRBD1 or TRBD2 (6 bases each). CDR3 coding DNA: TGTGCCTGGGGAGAGGGGGGTTCGGATACGCAGTATTTT. This gives the protein CAWGEGGSDTQYF.